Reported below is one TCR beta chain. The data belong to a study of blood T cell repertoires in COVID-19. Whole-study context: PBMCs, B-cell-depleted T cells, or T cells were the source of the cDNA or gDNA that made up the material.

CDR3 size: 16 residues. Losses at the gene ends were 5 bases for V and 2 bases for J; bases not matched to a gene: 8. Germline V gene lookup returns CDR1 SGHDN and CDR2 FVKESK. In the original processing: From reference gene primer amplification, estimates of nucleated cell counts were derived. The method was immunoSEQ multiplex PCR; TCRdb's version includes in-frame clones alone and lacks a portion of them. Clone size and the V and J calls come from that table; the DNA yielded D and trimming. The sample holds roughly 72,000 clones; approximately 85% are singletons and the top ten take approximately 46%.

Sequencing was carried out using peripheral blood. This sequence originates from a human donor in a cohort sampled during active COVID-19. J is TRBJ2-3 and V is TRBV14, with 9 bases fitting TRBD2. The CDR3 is CASSETGLAPTDTQYF. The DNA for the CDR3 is TGTGCCAGCAGCGAAACGGGACTAGCTCCCACAGATACGCAGTATTTT.